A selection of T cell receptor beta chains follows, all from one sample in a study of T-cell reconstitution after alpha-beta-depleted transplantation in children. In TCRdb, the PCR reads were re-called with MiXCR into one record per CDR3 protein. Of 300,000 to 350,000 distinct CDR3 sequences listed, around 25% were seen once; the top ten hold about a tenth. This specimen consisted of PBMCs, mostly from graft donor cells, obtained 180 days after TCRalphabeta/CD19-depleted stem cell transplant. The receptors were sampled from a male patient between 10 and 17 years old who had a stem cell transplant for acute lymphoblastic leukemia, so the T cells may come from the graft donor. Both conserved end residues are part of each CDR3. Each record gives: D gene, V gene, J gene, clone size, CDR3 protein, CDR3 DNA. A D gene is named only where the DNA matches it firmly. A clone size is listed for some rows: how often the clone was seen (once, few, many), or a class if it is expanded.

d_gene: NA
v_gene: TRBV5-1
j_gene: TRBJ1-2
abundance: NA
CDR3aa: CASSLAGWNDGYTF
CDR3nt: TGCGCCAGCAGCTTGGCAGGGTGGAATGATGGCTACACCTTC

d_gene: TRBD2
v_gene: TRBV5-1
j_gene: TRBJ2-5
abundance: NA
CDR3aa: CASSFGLAGVQETQYF
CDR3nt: TGCGCCAGCAGCTTCGGACTAGCGGGAGTGCAAGAGACCCAGTACTTC

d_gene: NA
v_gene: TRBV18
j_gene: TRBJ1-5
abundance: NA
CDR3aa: CASSPRLGTGYSNQPQHF
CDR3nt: TGTGCCAGCTCACCACGGTTAGGTACGGGCTATAGCAATCAGCCCCAGCATTTT

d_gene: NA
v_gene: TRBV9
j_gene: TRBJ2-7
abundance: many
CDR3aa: CASSVDESAYEQYF
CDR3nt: TGTGCCAGCAGCGTAGATGAATCTGCGTACGAGCAGTACTTC

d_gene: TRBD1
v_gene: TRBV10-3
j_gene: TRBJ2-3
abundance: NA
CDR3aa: CAITEGTGGWTDTQYF
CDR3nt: TGTGCCATCACCGAGGGAACAGGGGGCTGGACAGATACGCAGTATTTT

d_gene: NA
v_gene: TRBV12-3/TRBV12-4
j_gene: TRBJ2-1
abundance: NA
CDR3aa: CASSSPGLEQFF
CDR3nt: TGTGCCAGCAGTTCTCCAGGACTTGAGCAGTTCTTC

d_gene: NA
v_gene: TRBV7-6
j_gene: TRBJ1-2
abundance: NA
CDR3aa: CASSQPTAENYGYTF
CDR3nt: TGTGCCAGCAGCCAGCCGACAGCAGAAAACTATGGCTACACCTTC

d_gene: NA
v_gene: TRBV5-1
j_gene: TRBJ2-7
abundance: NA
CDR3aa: CASSLAPLSRTGSYEQYF
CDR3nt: TGCGCCAGCAGCTTGGCCCCCCTAAGCCGGACGGGCTCCTACGAGCAGTACTTC

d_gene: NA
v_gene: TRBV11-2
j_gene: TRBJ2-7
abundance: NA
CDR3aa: CASSLVGLARLYEQYF
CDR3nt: TGTGCCAGCAGCTTAGTTGGGCTAGCCAGGCTCTACGAGCAGTACTTC

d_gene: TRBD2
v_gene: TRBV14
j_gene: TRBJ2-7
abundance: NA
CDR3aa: CASSLGLAIYEQYF
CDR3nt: TGTGCCAGCAGCCTCGGACTAGCGATCTACGAGCAGTACTTC

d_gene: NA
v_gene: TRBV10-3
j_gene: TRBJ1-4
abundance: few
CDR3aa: CAISESSVVSNEKLFF
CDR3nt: TGTGCCATCAGTGAGTCAAGTGTGGTCTCTAATGAAAAACTGTTTTTT

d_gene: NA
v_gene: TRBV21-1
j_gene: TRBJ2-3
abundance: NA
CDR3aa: CASSNFSAGGTDTQYF
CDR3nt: TGTGCCAGCAGCAACTTCTCGGCAGGGGGCACAGATACGCAGTATTTT

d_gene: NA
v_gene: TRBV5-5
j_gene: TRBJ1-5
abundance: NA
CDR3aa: CASSLHKSNQPQHF
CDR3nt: TGTGCCAGCAGCTTACACAAGTCCAATCAGCCCCAGCATTTT

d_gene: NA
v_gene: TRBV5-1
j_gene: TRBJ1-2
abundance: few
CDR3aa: CASSSDRYPNYGYTF
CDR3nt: TGCGCCAGCAGCTCTGACAGGTATCCTAACTATGGCTACACCTTC

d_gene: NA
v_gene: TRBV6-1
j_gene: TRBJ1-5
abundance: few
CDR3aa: CASMRAYSNQPQHF
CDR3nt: TGTGCCAGCATGAGAGCTTATAGCAATCAGCCCCAGCATTTT

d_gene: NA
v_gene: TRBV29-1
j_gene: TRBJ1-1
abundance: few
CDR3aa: CSVPRATEAFF
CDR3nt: TGCAGCGTTCCCCGGGCCACTGAAGCTTTCTTT

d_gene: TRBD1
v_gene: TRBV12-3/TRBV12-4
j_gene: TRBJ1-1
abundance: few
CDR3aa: CASSFWTGGEAFF
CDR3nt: TGTGCCAGCAGTTTTTGGACAGGGGGCGAAGCTTTCTTT

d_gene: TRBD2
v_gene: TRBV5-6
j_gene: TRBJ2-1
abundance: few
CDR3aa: CASSAWVAGSSSYNEQFF
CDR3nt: TGTGCCAGCAGCGCCTGGGTAGCGGGGTCTAGCTCCTACAATGAGCAGTTCTTC

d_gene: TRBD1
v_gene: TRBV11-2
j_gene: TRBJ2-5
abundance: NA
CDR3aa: CASSLGGQTYQETQYF
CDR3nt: TGTGCCAGCAGCTTAGGGGGACAGACGTACCAAGAGACCCAGTACTTC

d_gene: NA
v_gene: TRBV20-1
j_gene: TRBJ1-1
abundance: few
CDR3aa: CSATRQVMNTEAFF
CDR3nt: TGCAGTGCTACAAGACAGGTCATGAACACTGAAGCTTTCTTT

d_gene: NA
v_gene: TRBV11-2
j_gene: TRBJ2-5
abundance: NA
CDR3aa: CASSFTFWYQETQYF
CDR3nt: TGTGCCAGCAGCTTCACTTTTTGGTATCAAGAGACCCAGTACTTC

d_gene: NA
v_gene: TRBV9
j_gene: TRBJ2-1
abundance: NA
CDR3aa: CASSVIPEHNEQFF
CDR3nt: TGTGCCAGCAGCGTGATCCCAGAGCACAATGAGCAGTTCTTC

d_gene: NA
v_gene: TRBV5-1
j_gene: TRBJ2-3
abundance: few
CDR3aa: CASSGQLTDTQYF
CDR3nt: TGCGCCAGCTCGGGACAACTCACAGATACGCAGTATTTT

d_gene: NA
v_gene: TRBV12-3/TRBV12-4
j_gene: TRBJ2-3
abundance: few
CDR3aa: CASSWGHRTDTQYF
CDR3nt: TGTGCCAGCAGTTGGGGGCACCGCACAGATACGCAGTATTTT

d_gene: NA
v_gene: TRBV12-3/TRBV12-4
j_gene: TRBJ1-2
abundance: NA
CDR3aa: CASSDRDGTNYGYTF
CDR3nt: TGTGCCAGCAGTGATCGGGACGGTACTAACTATGGCTACACCTTC

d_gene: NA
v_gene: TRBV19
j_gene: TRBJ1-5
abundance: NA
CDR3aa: CASSMPGNQPQHF
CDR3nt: TGTGCCAGTAGTATGCCCGGCAATCAGCCCCAGCATTTT

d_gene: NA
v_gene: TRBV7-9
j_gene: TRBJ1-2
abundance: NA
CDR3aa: CASSPEGPYGYTF
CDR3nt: TGTGCCAGCAGCCCTGAGGGGCCCTATGGCTACACCTTC

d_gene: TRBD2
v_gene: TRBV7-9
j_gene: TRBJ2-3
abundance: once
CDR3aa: CASSLSSGSGTDTQYF
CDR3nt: TGTGCCAGCAGCTTATCTAGCGGGAGCGGCACAGATACGCAGTATTTT

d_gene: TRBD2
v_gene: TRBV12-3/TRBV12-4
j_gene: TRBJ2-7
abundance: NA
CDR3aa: CASSRPGTSGRGGRLGQYF
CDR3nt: TGTGCCAGCTCCCGTCCTGGGACTAGCGGGAGGGGGGGGAGATTGGGGCAGTACTTC

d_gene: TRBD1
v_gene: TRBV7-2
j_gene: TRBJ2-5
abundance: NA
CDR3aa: CASSLGTGGRETQYF
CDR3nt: TGTGCCAGCAGTCTTGGGACAGGGGGAAGGGAGACCCAGTACTTC

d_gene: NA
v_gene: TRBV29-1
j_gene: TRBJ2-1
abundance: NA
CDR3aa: CSVLRDSEFF
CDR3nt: TGCAGCGTCCTCCGGGACTCCGAGTTCTTC

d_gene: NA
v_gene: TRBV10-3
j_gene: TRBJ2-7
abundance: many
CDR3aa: CAISEPGEQYF
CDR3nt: TGTGCCATCAGTGAACCGGGGGAGCAGTACTTC

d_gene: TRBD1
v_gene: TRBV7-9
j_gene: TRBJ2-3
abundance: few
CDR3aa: CASSLPSGQGTDTQYF
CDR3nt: TGTGCCAGCAGCTTGCCCTCGGGACAGGGTACAGATACGCAGTATTTT

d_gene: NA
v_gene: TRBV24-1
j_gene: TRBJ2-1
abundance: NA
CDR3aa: CATSEGARNEQFF
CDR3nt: TGTGCCACCAGTGAGGGGGCGCGCAATGAGCAGTTCTTC

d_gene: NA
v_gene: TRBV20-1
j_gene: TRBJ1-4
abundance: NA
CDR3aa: CSARGGNEKLFF
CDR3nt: TGCAGTGCTAGGGGGGGAAATGAAAAACTGTTTTTT

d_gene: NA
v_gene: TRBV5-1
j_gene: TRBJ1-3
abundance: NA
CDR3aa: CASSSGNTGNTIYF
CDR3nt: TGCGCCAGCAGCTCCGGGAACACCGGAAACACCATATATTTT

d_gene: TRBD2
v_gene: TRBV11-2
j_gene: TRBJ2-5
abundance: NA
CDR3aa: CASSLRLAGGQETQYF
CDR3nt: TGTGCCAGCAGCCTGAGACTAGCGGGAGGTCAAGAGACCCAGTACTTC

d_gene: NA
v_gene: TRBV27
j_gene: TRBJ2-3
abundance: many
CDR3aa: CASKFTGLTDTQYF
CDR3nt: TGTGCCAGCAAGTTTACAGGACTCACAGATACGCAGTATTTT

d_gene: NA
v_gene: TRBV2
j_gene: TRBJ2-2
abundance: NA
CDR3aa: CASSDKGLNTGELFF
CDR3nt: TGTGCCAGCAGTGACAAGGGACTGAACACCGGGGAGCTGTTTTTT

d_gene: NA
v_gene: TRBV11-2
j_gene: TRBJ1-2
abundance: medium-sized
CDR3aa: CASNTGAKSYGYTF
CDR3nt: TGTGCCAGTAATACGGGGGCGAAGAGCTATGGCTACACCTTC

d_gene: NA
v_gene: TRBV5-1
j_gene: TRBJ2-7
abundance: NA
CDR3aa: CASSLASFGSYEQYF
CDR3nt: TGCGCCAGCAGCTTAGCGTCATTTGGGAGTTACGAGCAGTACTTC

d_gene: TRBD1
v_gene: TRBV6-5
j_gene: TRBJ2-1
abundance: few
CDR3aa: CASSYVRTGMDNEQFF
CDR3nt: TGTGCCAGCAGTTACGTCCGGACAGGGATGGATAATGAGCAGTTCTTC

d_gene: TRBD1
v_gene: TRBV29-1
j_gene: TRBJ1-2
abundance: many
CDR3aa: CSAEGQSVLGGYTF
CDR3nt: TGCAGCGCGGAGGGACAGTCGGTGTTAGGTGGCTACACCTTC

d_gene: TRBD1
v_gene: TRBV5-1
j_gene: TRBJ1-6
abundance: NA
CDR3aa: CASSLTGAAISPLHF
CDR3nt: TGCGCCAGCAGCTTGACAGGGGCCGCAATTTCACCCCTCCACTTT

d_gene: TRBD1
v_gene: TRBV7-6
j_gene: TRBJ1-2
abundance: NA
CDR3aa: CASSLVLRGRFLFYGYTF
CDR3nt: TGTGCCAGCAGCTTAGTTTTAAGGGGGCGCTTTTTATTTTATGGCTACACCTTC

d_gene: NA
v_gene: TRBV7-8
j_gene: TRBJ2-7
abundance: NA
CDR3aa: CASSLGRLELTYEQYF
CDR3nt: TGTGCCAGCAGCTTAGGCCGGTTAGAACTAACCTACGAGCAGTACTTC

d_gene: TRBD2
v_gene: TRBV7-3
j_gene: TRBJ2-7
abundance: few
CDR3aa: CASSSVAGRSYEQYF
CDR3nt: TGTGCCAGCAGCTCCGTAGCGGGACGCTCCTACGAGCAGTACTTC

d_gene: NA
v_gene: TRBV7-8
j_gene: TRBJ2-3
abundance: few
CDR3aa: CASSFGRSTDTQYF
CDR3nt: TGTGCCAGCAGCTTCGGACGGTCCACAGATACGCAGTATTTT

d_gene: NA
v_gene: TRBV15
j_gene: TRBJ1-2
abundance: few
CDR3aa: CATSRDAGVYGYTF
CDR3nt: TGTGCCACCAGCAGAGATGCAGGGGTCTATGGCTACACCTTC

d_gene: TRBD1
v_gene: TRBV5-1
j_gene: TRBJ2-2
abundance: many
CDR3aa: CASSPDRVNGELFF
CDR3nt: TGCGCCAGCAGCCCCGACAGGGTTAACGGGGAGCTGTTTTTT

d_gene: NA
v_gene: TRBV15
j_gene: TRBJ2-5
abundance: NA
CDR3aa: CATSGSFGQGGRETQYF
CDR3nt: TGTGCCACCAGCGGTAGCTTCGGACAGGGAGGGAGAGAGACCCAGTACTTC

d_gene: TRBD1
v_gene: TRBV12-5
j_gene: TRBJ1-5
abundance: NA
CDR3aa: CASGDRGSNQPQHF
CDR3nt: TGTGCTAGTGGCGACAGGGGCAGCAATCAGCCCCAGCATTTT

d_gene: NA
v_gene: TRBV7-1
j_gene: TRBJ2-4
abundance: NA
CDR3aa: CASSSTVKAKNIQYF
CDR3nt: TGTGCCAGCAGCTCGACAGTGAAAGCCAAAAACATTCAGTACTTC

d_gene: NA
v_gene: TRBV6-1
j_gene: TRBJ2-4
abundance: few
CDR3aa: CASSEWRKGRTKNIQYF
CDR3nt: TGTGCCAGCAGTGAATGGCGAAAAGGGCGAACCAAAAACATTCAGTACTTC

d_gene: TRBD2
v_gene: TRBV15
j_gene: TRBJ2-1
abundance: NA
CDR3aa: CATSKEAGGSYNEQFF
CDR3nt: TGTGCCACCAGCAAAGAGGCGGGGGGCTCCTACAATGAGCAGTTCTTC

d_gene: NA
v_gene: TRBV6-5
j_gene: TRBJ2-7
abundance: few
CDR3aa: CASSYSRGGYYEQYF
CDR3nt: TGTGCCAGCAGTTACTCGAGGGGGGGTTACTACGAGCAGTACTTC